Reported below is one TCR beta chain. The antigen remains undetermined. Germline and junction disagree at one end, which may indicate a read error. The source of the sample is a study of tumor-infiltrating lymphocytes in primary liver carcinoma. Overall study context: Tumor staging was T1-T3 N0M0; sizes spanned about 4 to 11 cm across.

The source material, roughly 18-33 mg of unsorted bulk tissue, was used to co-extract RNA and DNA. Patients were chronically HBV-infected and treatment-naive. The CDR3 extends over 16 amino acids. Germline assignment: CDR1 MGHRA and CDR2 YSYEKL. General study points: The overlap of tumor-adjacent and tumor-blood pairs was smaller than that of tumor region pairs. Relative to blood, tumors carried a significantly larger fraction of the repertoire in their top 250 clones (p = 0.039).

Priming with a constant-region primer yielded TCR beta cDNA from 450 to 600 ng total RNA. Libraries of TCR beta came from three nested multiplex PCR rounds with slightly modified ARM-PCR. It was with TRBV1-TRBV30 forward primers and a C-beta reverse primer that the first two PCR rounds were run, at around 11 cycles each. TCRdb called the multiplex PCR reads again in MiXCR, with one record for every CDR3 protein. The sample shows under 200,000 distinct CDR3 sequences, 85% of them seen only once. The J gene is TRBJ2-7, the V gene TRBV4-1; 9 nucleotides match TRBD1. Sequenced sample: tumor tissue from primary liver carcinoma. The source of this sequence is a man aged 40-50 years with primary liver carcinoma and hepatitis B virus infection. The CDR3 bases are TGCGCCAGCAGCCCACGGGACAGGGCTAGTTTGTCCGAGCACTACTTC. It translates to CASSPRDRASLSEHYF.